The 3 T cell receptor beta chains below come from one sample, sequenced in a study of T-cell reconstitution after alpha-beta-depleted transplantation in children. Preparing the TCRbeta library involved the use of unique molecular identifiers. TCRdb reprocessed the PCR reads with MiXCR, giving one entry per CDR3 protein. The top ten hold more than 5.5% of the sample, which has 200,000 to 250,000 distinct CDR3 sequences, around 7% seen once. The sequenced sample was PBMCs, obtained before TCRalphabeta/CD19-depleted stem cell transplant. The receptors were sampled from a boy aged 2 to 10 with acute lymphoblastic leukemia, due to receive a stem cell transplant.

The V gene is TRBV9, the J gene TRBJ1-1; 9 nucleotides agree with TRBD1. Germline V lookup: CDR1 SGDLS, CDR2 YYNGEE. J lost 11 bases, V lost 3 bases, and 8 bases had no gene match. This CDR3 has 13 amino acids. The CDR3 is CASSAQGASEAFF. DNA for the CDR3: TGTGCCAGCAGCGCACAGGGGGCCTCCGAGGCTTTCTTT.

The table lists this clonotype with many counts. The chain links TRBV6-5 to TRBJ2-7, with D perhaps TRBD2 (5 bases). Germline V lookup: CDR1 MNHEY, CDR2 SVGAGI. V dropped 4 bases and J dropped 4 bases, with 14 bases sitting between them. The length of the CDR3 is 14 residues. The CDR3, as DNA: TGTGCCAGCAGTTGGGGAGAGACGGGATACGAGCAGTACTTC. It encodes CASSWGETGYEQYF.

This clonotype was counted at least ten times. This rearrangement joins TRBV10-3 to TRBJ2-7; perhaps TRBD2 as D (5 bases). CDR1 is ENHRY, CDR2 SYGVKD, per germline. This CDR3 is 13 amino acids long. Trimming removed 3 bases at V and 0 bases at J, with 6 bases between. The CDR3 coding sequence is TGTGCCATCAGTGAAACTAGCTCCTACGAGCAGTACTTC. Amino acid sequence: CAISETSSYEQYF.